The sequence of this TCR beta chain was determined in a study of blood T cell repertoires in COVID-19. This CDR3 has 13 amino acids. CDR1 and CDR2 from the germline V gene are LNHNV and YYDKDF (reference sequence). Trimming took 1 base from V and 5 from J, leaving 8 bases between them. The table came from immunoSEQ multiplex PCR; TCRdb's copy has only in-frame clones and leaves some out. Of 200,000 to 250,000 clones detected, 75% to 95% appear once; the ten largest clones hold less than 2.5%. The study drew participants aged about 18 to 90 years from roughly 25 US areas. Each participant's cohort was designated according to participant-reported clinical history.

Input material: PBMCs or T cells enriched from blood (not recorded which). This sequence was found in a woman aged 18-29 years who had recovered from COVID-19. J is TRBJ1-1 and V is TRBV15, with a possible D match to TRBD1 (5 bases). The CDR3 loop is CATSRGGGTEAFF. The DNA for the CDR3 is TGTGCCACCAGCAGAGGCGGGGGTACTGAAGCTTTCTTT.